The 26 T cell receptor beta chains in this list originate from one sample, sequenced in a study of blood T cell repertoires in COVID-19. Profiling relied on immunoSEQ multiplex PCR, and the TCRdb table lists in-frame clones only, not all of them. In the table there are some 70,000 clones, 70% to 90% of which are singletons. The specimen was peripheral blood. The receptors were sampled from a man aged 45-65 years with active COVID-19.

The chain has TRBV30 and TRBJ2-1, with TRBD2 matching 10 bases. The CDR3 length is 15 residues. V lost 0 bases and J lost 12; bases outside the gene matches: 11. CDR1 GTSNPN and CDR2 SVGIG come from the germline V gene (reference sequence). The CDR3: CAWSVPAGGPRGQFF. The DNA for the CDR3 is TGTGCCTGGAGTGTACCAGCGGGAGGGCCCCGGGGGCAGTTCTTC.

The chain joins TRBV19 to TRBJ2-2; perhaps TRBD1 as D (5 bases). From germline, CDR1 is LNHDA and CDR2 SQIVND (reference sequence). The CDR3 has 16 residues. Between the trimmed V and J ends, which lost 3 bases and 4 bases, there was a span of 15 bases. CDR3 bases: TGTGCCAGTAGTATGGGGCCGAGGACAATCACCGGGGAGCTGTTTTTT. It codes for CASSMGPRTITGELFF.

This clone was found a few times. V is TRBV4-1 and J is TRBJ1-1; 10 bases are shared with TRBD1. CDR3 length: 15 residues. CDR1 is MGHRA, CDR2 YSYEKL, per germline. V was clipped by 0 bases and J by 5 bases; unmatched bases: 3. CDR3 sequence (DNA): TGCGCCAGCAGCCAAGAGGACAGGGGGTTAACTGAAGCTTTCTTT. Translation gives CASSQEDRGLTEAFF.

The rearrangement uses TRBV9 and TRBJ2-5, with D possibly being TRBD1 (5 bases). Trimming took 0 bases from V and 2 from J, leaving 17 bases between them. Per the germline V gene, CDR1 is SGDLS and CDR2 is YYNGEE. The length of the CDR3 is 17 residues. CDR3 DNA: TGTGCCAGCAGCGTAGGAGGTCTTCAGGGAACGCAAGAGACCCAGTACTTC. It codes for CASSVGGLQGTQETQYF.

The chain links TRBV7-3 to TRBJ1-1; maybe TRBD1 (5 bases). The CDR3 runs 14 residues. Germline CDR1 and CDR2: SGHTA and FQGTGA. The V and J ends lost 3 bases and 5 bases respectively, with 13 bases between them. In DNA form, the CDR3 reads TGTGCCAGCAGCTTTGCGGGACGGGGAACTGAAGCTTTCTTT. It codes for CASSFAGRGTEAFF. Filled out from reference TRBV7-3 and TRBJ1-1, the complete variable domain reads GAGVSQTPSNKVTEKGKYVELRCDPISGHTALYWYRQSLGQGPEFLIYFQGTGAADDSGLPNDRFFAVRPEGSVSTLKIQRTERGDSAVYLCASSFAGRGTEAFFGQGTRLTVV.

This sequence joins TRBV18 and TRBJ1-2, with a possible D match to TRBD1 (5 bases). With 0 bases removed from V and 8 bases from J, the gap between germline ends came to 16 bases. CDR1 is KGHSH, CDR2 LQKENI, per germline. The CDR3 covers 15 residues. Here the CDR3 DNA reads TGTGCCAGCTCACCACCGGCTTCAGGGCGGATCGGCTACACCTTC. This encodes CASSPPASGRIGYTF.

This chain connects TRBV6-5 to TRBJ1-2, with 10 nucleotides matching TRBD1. The CDR3 length is 15 residues. The J segment lost 4 bases and the V segment lost 5 bases, leaving 7 bases of the junction unmatched. In germline, CDR1 is MNHEY, CDR2 SVGAGI. The CDR3 protein is CASSTTGQGPYGYTF. The CDR3 nucleotides are TGTGCCAGCAGTACCACGGGACAGGGGCCCTATGGCTACACCTTC.

V usage is TRBV6-5 and J usage is TRBJ2-2; possibly TRBD2 for D (7 bases). This CDR3 comprises 15 residues. From germline, CDR1 is MNHEY and CDR2 SVGAGI. V shed 5 bases and J shed 8 bases, with 18 bases lying between them. The CDR3 loop reads CASSRQGGAYGELFF. In DNA, the CDR3 is TGTGCCAGCAGTCGCCAAGGGGGGGCTTATGGGGAGCTGTTTTTT.

The chain recombines TRBV2 with TRBJ2-7; tentative D call: TRBD2 (5 bases). The V end was cut by 7 bases, the J end by 2 bases, with 9 bases between. Germline V lookup: CDR1 SNHLY, CDR2 FYNNEI. CDR3 length equals 12 residues. CDR3 sequence: CASTGLPYEQYV. CDR3 in DNA: TGTGCCAGCACTGGACTCCCCTACGAGCAGTACGTC.

This clone was found many times. The rearrangement uses TRBV27 and TRBJ1-1; D not resolved. CDR1 is MNHEY, CDR2 SMNVEV, per germline (reference sequence). This CDR3 region has 11 residues. With 7 bases removed from V and 6 bases from J, the gap between germline ends came to 9 bases. The CDR3 loop reads CASTPLPEAFF. In nucleotides, the CDR3 is TGTGCCAGCACCCCCCTCCCTGAAGCTTTCTTT.

The V gene is TRBV4-1, the J gene TRBJ2-6, with 8 positions matching TRBD1. Trimming took 4 bases from V and 0 from J; bases not matched to a gene: 11. Germline CDR1 and CDR2: MGHRA and YSYEKL. This CDR3 comprises 19 residues. The CDR3 is CASSLAPGQASSGANVLTF. CDR3 sequence (DNA): TGCGCCAGCAGCCTTGCCCCGGGACAGGCGTCCTCTGGGGCCAACGTCCTGACTTTC.

The chain combines TRBV11-2 with TRBJ2-5, with D perhaps TRBD1 (6 bases). Germline lookup yields CDR1 SGHAT and CDR2 FQNNGV. The length of the CDR3 is 17 residues. Trimming removed 3 bases at V and 0 bases at J, with 17 bases between. The CDR3 reads CASSFSRDTLYQETQYF. The CDR3 DNA reads as TGTGCCAGCAGCTTTTCAAGGGACACTCTCTACCAAGAGACCCAGTACTTC.

The J gene is TRBJ2-1, the V gene TRBV3-1 (or the pseudogene TRBV3-2); 8 bases line up with TRBD2. The CDR3 sequence is 17 residues long. Germline V gene sequence: CDR1 LGHDT, CDR2 YNNKEL (reference sequence). V was pared by 4 bases and J by 0 bases, with 8 bases of the junction left unmatched. In DNA, the CDR3 is TGTGCCAGCAGCCGATCATCGCGGGGGGCCTCCTACAATGAGCAGTTCTTC. Translated, it gives CASSRSSRGASYNEQFF.

The V and J genes are TRBV19 and TRBJ2-7; D perhaps matches TRBD2 (6 bases). V shed 5 bases and J shed 1 base, with 21 bases lying between them. This CDR3 has 17 residues. Germline CDR1 LNHDA, CDR2 SQIVND (reference sequence). The CDR3 DNA reads as TGTGCCAGTAGTCCCACTCCTCGGGGGACGAATTCCTACGAGCAGTACTTC. Translation gives CASSPTPRGTNSYEQYF.

The V and J genes are TRBV5-1 and TRBJ1-4, with TRBD1 matching 7 bases. This CDR3 has 15 amino acids. CDR1 and CDR2 (germline): SGHRS, YFSETQ. V lost 4 bases and J lost 6; bases outside the gene matches: 9. The CDR3 here is CASSDSTGRDEKLFF. In DNA form, the CDR3 reads TGCGCCAGCAGCGATTCGACAGGGAGAGATGAAAAACTGTTTTTT.

The chain links TRBV7-9 to TRBJ2-1; the match to TRBD2 covers 12 bases. The CDR3 loop spans 16 amino acids. V was pared by 5 bases and J by 5 bases, with 7 bases of the junction left unmatched. The germline gives CDR1 SEHNR, CDR2 FQNEAQ (reference sequence). The CDR3 DNA sequence: TGTGCCAGCAGCGTTCCGGGACTAGCGGGCAACAATGAGCAGTTCTTC. It is translated as CASSVPGLAGNNEQFF.

The V gene is TRBV6-2 or TRBV6-3, the J gene TRBJ2-1; D unresolved. The V end lost 6 bases, the J end lost 5 bases, and 8 bases lay between the germline ends. This CDR3 is 12 amino acids long. The germline V gene encodes CDR1 MNHEY and CDR2 SVGEGT. The CDR3 protein is CASSPLNNEQFF. DNA for the CDR3: TGTGCCAGCAGCCCCCTAAACAATGAGCAGTTCTTC.

This rearrangement joins TRBV7-3 to TRBJ2-2; TRBD1 agrees at 9 bases. V trimming: 5 bases; J trimming: 3 bases; junction bases outside the gene matches: 7. Looked up from germline, CDR1 is SGHTA and CDR2 is FQGTGA. This CDR3 has 16 residues. CDR3 DNA sequence: TGTGCCAGCAGCATAGGACAGGGGACGTACACCGGGGAGCTGTTTTTT. It codes for CASSIGQGTYTGELFF.

The chain carries TRBV3-1 (or the pseudogene TRBV3-2) and TRBJ2-2, with TRBD2 matching 8 bases. Germline trimming cut 4 bases from V and 4 bases from J; bases unmatched to any gene: 5. The CDR3 length is 15 residues. Germline CDR1 reads LGHDT; CDR2 reads YNNKEL (reference sequence). The chain's CDR3 is CASSPGLVGTGELFF. Here the CDR3 DNA reads TGTGCCAGCAGCCCGGGACTAGTGGGCACCGGGGAGCTGTTTTTT.

This chain links TRBV6-1 with TRBJ2-3; 8 bases line up with TRBD2. The CDR3 spans 18 residues. Germline V gene data show CDR1 as MNHNS and CDR2 as SASEGT. With V trimmed by 1 base and J by 2 bases, 11 bases remained unmatched. CDR3 sequence (DNA): TGTGCCAGCAGTGAAGGCGGGGGGCGGGGCCTGGTCACAGATACGCAGTATTTT. Protein: CASSEGGGRGLVTDTQYF.

This chain connects TRBV5-1 to TRBJ1-3, with no clear D. Trimming removed 2 bases from V and 0 bases from J, with 9 bases in between. The CDR3 loop spans 15 amino acids. The germline CDR1 and CDR2 sequences are SGHRS and YFSETQ. The CDR3 loop is CASSLNRASGNTIYF. The DNA of the CDR3 is TGCGCCAGCAGCTTAAACAGAGCCTCTGGAAACACCATATATTTT.

V gene TRBV27 combines with J gene TRBJ1-6, with 12 bases aligning to TRBD1. The CDR3 length is 13 residues. The ends lost 8 bases at V and 9 bases at J; junction bases unmatched: 2. From germline, CDR1 is MNHEY and CDR2 SMNVEV (reference sequence). The CDR3 is CASGTGGFSPLHF. CDR3 coding DNA: TGTGCCAGCGGGACAGGGGGCTTTTCACCCCTCCACTTT.

V gene TRBV5-1 combines with J gene TRBJ2-5, with D possibly being TRBD1 (5 bases). The CDR3 covers 16 residues. V was pared by 0 bases and J by 2 bases, with 14 bases between. CDR1 and CDR2 (germline): SGHRS, YFSETQ. CDR3 amino acids: CASSLGGWGSQETQYF. CDR3 in DNA: TGCGCCAGCAGCTTGGGTGGCTGGGGCAGTCAAGAGACCCAGTACTTC. Drawing the rest from reference TRBV5-1 and TRBJ2-5, the complete variable domain is KAGVTQTPRYLIKTRGQQVTLSCSPISGHRSVSWYQQTPGQGLQFLFEYFSETQRNKGNFPGRFSGRQFSNSRSEMNVSTLELGDSALYLCASSLGGWGSQETQYFGPGTRLLVL.

The CDR3 sequence is CASSIGTGTGGYTF. The CDR3, as DNA: TGTGCCAGTAGTATTGGGACAGGGACGGGTGGCTACACCTTC. V and J are TRBV19 and TRBJ1-2; 9 bases align to TRBD1. The V segment lost 3 bases and the J segment 7 bases; nucleotides outside the gene matches: 6. Looked up from germline, CDR1 is LNHDA and CDR2 is SQIVND (reference sequence). The CDR3 runs 14 residues.

Here the CDR3 DNA reads TGTGCCAGCACGCAACAGGGGAGGCATGGCTACACCTTC. As protein: CASTQQGRHGYTF. The chain couples TRBV18 to TRBJ1-2; 7 bases are shared with TRBD1. V shed 8 bases, J shed 6 bases, and the junction held 9 bases outside the gene matches. The germline V gene encodes CDR1 KGHSH and CDR2 LQKENI. The CDR3 is made up of 13 amino acids. The complete variable domain, with remaining parts taken from reference TRBV18 and TRBJ1-2, reads NAGVMQNPRHLVRRRGQEARLRCSPMKGHSHVYWYRQLPEEGLKFMVYLQKENIIDESGMPKERFSAEFPKEGPSILRIQQVVRGDSAAYFCASTQQGRHGYTFGSGTRLTVV.

This chain links TRBV19 with TRBJ1-1; TRBD1 matches at 8 bases. Trimming cost V 6 bases and J 0 bases; bases outside gene matches: 6. In germline, CDR1 is LNHDA, CDR2 SQIVND (reference sequence). This CDR3 spans 15 amino acids. For the CDR3, the DNA is TGTGCCAGTAGGGACAGGGATACCATGAACACTGAAGCTTTCTTT. It encodes CASRDRDTMNTEAFF.